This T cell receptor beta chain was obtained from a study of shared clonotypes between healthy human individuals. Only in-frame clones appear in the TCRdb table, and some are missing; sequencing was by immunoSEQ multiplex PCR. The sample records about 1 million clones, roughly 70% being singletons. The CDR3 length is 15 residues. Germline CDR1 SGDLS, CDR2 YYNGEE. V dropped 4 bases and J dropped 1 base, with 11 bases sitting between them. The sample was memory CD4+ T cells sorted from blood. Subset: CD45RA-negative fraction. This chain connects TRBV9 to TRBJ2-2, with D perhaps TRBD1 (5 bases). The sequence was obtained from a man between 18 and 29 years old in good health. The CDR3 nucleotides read TGTGCCAGCAGCAACCGAGACAGGAACACCGGGGAGCTGTTTTTT. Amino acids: CASSNRDRNTGELFF.